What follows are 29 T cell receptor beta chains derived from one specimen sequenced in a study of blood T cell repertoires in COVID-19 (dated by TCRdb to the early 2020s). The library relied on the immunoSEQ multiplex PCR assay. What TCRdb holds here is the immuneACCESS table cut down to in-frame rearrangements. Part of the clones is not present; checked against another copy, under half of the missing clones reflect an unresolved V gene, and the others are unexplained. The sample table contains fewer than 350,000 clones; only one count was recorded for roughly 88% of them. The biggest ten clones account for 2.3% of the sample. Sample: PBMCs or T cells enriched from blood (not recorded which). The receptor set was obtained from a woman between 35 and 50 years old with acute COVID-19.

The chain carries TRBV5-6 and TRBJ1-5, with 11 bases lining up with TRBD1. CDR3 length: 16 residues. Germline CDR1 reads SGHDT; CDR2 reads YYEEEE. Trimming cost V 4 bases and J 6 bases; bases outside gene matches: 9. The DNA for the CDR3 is TGTGCCAGCAGCCCAGGGGGGACAGGGGGACGTCAGCCCCAGCATTTT. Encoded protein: CASSPGGTGGRQPQHF.

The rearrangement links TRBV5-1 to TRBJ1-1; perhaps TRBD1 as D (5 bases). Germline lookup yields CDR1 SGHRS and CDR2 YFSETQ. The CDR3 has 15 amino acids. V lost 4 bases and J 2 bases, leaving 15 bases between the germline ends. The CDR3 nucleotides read TGCGCCAGCAGCCGCCTCAATGGACACAACACTGAAGCTTTCTTT. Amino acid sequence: CASSRLNGHNTEAFF.

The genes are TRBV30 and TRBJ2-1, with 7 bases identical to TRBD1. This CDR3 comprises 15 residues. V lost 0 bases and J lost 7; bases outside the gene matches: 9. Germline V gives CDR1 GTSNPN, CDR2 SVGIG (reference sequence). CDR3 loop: CAWSVLGDSRNEQFF. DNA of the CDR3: TGTGCCTGGAGTGTACTTGGGGACAGTCGTAATGAGCAGTTCTTC.

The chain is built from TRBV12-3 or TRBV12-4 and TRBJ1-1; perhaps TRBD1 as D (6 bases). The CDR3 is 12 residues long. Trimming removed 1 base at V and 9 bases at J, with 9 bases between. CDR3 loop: CASSLGTGKAFF. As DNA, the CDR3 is TGTGCCAGCAGTTTAGGTACAGGGAAAGCTTTCTTT.

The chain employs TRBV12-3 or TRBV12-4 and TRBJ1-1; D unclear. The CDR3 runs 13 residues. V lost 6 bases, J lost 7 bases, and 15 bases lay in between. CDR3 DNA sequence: TGTGCCAGCAGCCGTCTGACTTCAGATGAAGCTTTCTTT. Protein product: CASSRLTSDEAFF.

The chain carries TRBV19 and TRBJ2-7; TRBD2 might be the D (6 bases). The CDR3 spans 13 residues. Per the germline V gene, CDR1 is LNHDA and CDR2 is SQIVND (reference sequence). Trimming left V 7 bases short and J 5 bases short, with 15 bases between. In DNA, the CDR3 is TGTGCCAGTAAGGGACTGTTCGGGGACGAGCAGTACTTC. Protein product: CASKGLFGDEQYF. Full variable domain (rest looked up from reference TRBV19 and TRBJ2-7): DGGITQSPKYLFRKEGQNVTLSCEQNLNHDAMYWYRQDPGQGLRLIYYSQIVNDFQKGDIAEGYSVSREKKESFPLTVTSAQKNPTAFYLCASKGLFGDEQYFGPGTRLTVT.

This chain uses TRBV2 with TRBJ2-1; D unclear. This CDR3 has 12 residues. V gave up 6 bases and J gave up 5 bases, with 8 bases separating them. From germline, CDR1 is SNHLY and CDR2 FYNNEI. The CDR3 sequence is CASSRMDNEQFF. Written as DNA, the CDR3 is TGTGCCAGCAGCAGGATGGACAATGAGCAGTTCTTC.

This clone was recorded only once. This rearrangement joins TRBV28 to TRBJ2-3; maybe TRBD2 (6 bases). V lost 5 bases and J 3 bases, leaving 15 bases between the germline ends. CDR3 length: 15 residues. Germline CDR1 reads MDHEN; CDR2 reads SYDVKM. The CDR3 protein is CASSRRGGMTDTQYF. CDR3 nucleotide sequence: TGTGCCAGCAGTCGTAGGGGAGGTATGACAGATACGCAGTATTTT.

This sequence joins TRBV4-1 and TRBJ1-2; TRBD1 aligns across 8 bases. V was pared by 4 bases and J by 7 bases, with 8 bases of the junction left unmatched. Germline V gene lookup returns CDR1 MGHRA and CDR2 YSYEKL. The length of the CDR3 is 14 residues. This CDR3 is CASSREDRVGGYTF. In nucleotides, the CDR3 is TGCGCCAGCAGCCGAGAGGACAGGGTGGGTGGCTACACCTTC.

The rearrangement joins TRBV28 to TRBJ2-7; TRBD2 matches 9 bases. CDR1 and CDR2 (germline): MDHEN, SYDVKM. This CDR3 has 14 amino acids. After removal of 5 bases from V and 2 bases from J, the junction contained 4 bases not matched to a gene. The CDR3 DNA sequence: TGTGCCAGCAGTGGGACTAGCAGGACCTACGAGCAGTACTTC. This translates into CASSGTSRTYEQYF.

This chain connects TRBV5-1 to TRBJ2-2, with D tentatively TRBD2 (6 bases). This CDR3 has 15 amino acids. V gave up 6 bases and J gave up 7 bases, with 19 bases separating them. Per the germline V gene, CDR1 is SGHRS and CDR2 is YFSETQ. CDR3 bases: TGCGCCAGCACCTACTCAGCGGGCCGGGGCGGGGAGCTGTTTTTT. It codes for CASTYSAGRGGELFF.

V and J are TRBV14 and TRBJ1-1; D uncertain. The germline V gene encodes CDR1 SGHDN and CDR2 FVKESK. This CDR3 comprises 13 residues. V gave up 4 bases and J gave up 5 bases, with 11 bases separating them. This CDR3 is CASSRAGRTEAFF. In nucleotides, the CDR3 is TGTGCCAGCAGCCGGGCCGGGAGGACTGAAGCTTTCTTT.

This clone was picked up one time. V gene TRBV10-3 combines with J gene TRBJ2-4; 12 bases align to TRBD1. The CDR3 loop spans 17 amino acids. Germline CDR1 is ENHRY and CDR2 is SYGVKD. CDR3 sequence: CVSSEGQGAEAKNIQYF. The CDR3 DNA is TGTGTCTCTTCCGAGGGACAGGGGGCTGAAGCCAAAAACATTCAGTACTTC.

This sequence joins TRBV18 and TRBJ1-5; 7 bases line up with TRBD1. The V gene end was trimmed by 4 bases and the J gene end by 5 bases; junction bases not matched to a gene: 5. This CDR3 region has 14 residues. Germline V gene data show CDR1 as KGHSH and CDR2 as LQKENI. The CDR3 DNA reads TGTGCCAGCTCACAGGGGGCGCGGGATCAGCCCCAGCATTTT. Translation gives CASSQGARDQPQHF. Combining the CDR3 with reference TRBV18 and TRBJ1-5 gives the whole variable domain NAGVMQNPRHLVRRRGQEARLRCSPMKGHSHVYWYRQLPEEGLKFMVYLQKENIIDESGMPKERFSAEFPKEGPSILRIQQVVRGDSAAYFCASSQGARDQPQHFGDGTRLSIL.

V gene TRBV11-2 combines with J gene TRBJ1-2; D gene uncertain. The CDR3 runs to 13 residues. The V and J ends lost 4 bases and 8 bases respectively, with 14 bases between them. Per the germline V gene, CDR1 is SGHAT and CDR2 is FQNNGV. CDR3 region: CASSSRERVGYTF. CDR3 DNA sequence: TGTGCCAGCAGCTCGAGGGAAAGGGTCGGCTACACCTTC.

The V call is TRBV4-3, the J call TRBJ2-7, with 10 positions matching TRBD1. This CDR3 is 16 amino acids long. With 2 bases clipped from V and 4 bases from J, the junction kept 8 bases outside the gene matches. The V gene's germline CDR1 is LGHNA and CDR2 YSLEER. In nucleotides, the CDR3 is TGCGCCAGCAGCCAAACCACCGGGACAGGGGTGTACGAGCAGTACTTC. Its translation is CASSQTTGTGVYEQYF.

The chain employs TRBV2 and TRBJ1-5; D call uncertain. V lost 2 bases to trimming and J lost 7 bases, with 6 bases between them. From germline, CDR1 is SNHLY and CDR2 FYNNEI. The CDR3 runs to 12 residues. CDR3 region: CASSEWSQPQHF. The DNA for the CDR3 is TGTGCCAGCAGTGAATGGAGCCAGCCCCAGCATTTT.

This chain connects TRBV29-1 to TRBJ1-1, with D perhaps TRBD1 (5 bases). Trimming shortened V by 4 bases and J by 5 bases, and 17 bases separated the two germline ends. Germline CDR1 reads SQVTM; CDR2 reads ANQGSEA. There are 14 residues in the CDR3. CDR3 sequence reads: CSVGQTRMGTEAFF. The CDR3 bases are TGCAGCGTTGGACAGACCAGGATGGGGACTGAAGCTTTCTTT.

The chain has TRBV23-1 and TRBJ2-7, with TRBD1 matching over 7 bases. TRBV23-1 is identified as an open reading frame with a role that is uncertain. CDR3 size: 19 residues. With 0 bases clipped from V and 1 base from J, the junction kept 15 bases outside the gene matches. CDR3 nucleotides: TGCGCCAGCAGTCAATCGTGGAGACAGGGTTCCAAAGGGTCCTACGAGCAGTACTTC. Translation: CASSQSWRQGSKGSYEQYF.

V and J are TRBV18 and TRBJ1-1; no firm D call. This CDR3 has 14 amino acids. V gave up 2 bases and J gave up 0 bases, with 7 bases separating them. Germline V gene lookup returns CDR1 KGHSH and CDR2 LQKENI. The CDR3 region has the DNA TGTGCCAGCTCACCAACCACACTGAACACTGAAGCTTTCTTT. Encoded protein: CASSPTTLNTEAFF. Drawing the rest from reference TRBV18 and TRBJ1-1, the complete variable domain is NAGVMQNPRHLVRRRGQEARLRCSPMKGHSHVYWYRQLPEEGLKFMVYLQKENIIDESGMPKERFSAEFPKEGPSILRIQQVVRGDSAAYFCASSPTTLNTEAFFGQGTRLTVV.

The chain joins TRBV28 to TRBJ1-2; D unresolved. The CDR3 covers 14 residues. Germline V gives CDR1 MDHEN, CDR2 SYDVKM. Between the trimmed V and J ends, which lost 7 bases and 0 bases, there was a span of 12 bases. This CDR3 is CASTLSRTNYGYTF. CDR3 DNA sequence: TGTGCCAGCACCCTCTCTAGGACTAACTATGGCTACACCTTC.

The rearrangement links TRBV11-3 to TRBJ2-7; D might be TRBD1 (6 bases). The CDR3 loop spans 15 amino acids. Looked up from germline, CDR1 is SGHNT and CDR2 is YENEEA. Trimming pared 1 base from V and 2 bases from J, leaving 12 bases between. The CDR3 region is CASSLGLGAPYEQYF. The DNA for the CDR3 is TGTGCCAGCAGCTTAGGTCTGGGGGCACCCTACGAGCAGTACTTC. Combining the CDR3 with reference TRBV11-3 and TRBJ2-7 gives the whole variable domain EAGVVQSPRYKIIEKKQPVAFWCNPISGHNTLYWYLQNLGQGPELLIRYENEEAVDDSQLPKDRFSAERLKGVDSTLKIQPAELGDSAVYLCASSLGLGAPYEQYFGPGTRLTVT.

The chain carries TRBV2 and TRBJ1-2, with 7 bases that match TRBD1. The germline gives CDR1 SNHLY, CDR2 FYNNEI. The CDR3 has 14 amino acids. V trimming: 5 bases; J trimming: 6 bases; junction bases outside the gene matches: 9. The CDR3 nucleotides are TGTGCCAGCAGTCGCCTGGAGGGGGCGCATGGCTACACCTTC. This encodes CASSRLEGAHGYTF.

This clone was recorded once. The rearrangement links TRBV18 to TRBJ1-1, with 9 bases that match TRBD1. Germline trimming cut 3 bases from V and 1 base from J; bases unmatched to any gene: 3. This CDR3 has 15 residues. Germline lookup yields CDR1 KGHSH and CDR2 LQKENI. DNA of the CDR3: TGTGCCAGCTCACCCTCACAGGGGGCGAACACTGAAGCTTTCTTT. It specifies CASSPSQGANTEAFF.

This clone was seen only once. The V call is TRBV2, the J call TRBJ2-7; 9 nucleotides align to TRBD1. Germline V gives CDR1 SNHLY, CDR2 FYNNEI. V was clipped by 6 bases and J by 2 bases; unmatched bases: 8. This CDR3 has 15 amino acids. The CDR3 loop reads CASSEDRGLAYEQYF. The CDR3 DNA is TGTGCCAGCAGCGAGGACAGGGGCCTTGCCTACGAGCAGTACTTC.

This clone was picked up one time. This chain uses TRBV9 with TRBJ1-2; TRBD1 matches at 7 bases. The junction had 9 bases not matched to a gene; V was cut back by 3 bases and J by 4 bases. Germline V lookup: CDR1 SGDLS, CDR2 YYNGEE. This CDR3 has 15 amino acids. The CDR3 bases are TGTGCCAGCAGCGCCGGGGGACAGATCTTCTATGGCTACACCTTC. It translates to CASSAGGQIFYGYTF.

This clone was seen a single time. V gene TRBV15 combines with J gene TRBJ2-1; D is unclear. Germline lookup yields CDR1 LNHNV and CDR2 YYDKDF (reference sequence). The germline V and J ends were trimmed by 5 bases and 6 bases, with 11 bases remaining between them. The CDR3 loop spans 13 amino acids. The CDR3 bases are TGTGCCACCAGCCCCACTTTGAGCAATGAGCAGTTCTTC. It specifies CATSPTLSNEQFF.

CDR3 loop: CASSLLALINNEQFF. CDR3 DNA: TGTGCCAGCAGCTTGTTGGCACTAATTAACAATGAGCAGTTCTTC. The V call is TRBV5-6, the J call TRBJ2-1; D not resolved. Trimming cost V 1 base and J 5 bases, with 13 bases left between them. Germline CDR1 is SGHDT and CDR2 is YYEEEE. The CDR3 has 15 residues.

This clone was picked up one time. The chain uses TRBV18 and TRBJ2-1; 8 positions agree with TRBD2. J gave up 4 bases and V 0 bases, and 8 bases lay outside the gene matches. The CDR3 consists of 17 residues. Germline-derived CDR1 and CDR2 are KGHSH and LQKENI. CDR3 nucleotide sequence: TGTGCCAGCTCACCACCGTCCAGCGGGAGACATTACAATGAGCAGTTCTTC. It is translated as CASSPPSSGRHYNEQFF.